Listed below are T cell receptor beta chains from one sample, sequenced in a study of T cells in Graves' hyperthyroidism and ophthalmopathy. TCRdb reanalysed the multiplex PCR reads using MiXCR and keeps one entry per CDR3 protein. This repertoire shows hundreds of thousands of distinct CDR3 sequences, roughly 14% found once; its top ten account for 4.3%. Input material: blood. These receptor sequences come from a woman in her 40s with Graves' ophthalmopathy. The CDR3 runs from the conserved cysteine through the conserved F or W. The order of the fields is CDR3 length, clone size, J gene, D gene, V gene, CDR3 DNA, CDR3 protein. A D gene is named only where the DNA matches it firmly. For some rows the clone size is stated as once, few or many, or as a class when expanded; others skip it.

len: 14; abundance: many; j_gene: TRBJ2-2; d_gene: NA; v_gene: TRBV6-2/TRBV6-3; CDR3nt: TGTGCCAGCAGTCGGACGTTGTACACCGGGGAGCTGTTTTTT; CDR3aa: CASSRTLYTGELFF
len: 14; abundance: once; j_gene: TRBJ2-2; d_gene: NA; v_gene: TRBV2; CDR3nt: TGTGCCAGCAGAGACAGCGGTAACACCGGGGAGCTGTTTTTT; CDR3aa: CASRDSGNTGELFF
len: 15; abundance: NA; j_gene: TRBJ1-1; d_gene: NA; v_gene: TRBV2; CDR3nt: TGTGCCAGCACCATGAGACAGACCATGAACACTGAAGCTTTCTTT; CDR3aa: CASTMRQTMNTEAFF
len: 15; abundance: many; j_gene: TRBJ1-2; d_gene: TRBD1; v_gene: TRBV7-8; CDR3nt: TGTGCCAGCAGCTACTTCCCGGACAGGCCCTATGGCTACACCTTC; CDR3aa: CASSYFPDRPYGYTF
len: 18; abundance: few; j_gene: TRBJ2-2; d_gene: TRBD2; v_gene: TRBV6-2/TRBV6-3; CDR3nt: TGTGCCAGCAGTTACGATTCTAGCGGGAGCGCAAGCACCGGGGAGCTGTTTTTT; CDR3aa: CASSYDSSGSASTGELFF
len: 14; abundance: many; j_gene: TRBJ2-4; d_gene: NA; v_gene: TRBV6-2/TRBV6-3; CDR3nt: TGTGCCAGCAGTTCGAGTTGGGGAGAGGGCATTCAGTACTTC; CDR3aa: CASSSSWGEGIQYF
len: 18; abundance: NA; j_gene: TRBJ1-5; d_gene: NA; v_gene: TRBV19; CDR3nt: TGTGCCAGTAGTTCCCGGACAGATTCCGTTGTTGGCAATCAGCCCCAGCATTTT; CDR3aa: CASSSRTDSVVGNQPQHF
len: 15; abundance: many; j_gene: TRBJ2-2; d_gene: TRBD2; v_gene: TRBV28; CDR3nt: TGTGCCAGCAGCCGGACTAGCGGGAGCCCCGGGGAGCTGTTTTTT; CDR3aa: CASSRTSGSPGELFF
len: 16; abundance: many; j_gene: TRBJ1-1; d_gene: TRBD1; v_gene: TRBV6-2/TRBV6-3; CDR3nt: TGTGCCAGCAGTTACCATCGGACAGGGTTGAACACTGAAGCTTTCTTT; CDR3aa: CASSYHRTGLNTEAFF
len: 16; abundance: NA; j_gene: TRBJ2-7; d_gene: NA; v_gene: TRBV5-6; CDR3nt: TGTGCCAGCAGCTTCAGCCTGGAAGGAACAGATTACGAGCAGTACTTC; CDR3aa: CASSFSLEGTDYEQYF
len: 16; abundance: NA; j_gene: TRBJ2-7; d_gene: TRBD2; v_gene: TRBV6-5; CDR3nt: TGTGCCAGCAGAAGCTCCGGGGGGGTAGGCGGCGACGAGCAGTACTTC; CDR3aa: CASRSSGGVGGDEQYF
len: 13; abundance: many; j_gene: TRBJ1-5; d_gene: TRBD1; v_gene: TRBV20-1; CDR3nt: TGCAGTGCTGGAGGACAGGCAAATCAGCCCCAGCATTTT; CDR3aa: CSAGGQANQPQHF
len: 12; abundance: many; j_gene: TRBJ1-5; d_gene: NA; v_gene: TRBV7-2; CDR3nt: TGTGCCAGCAGCGTGGACCATCAGCCCCAGCATTTT; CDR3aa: CASSVDHQPQHF
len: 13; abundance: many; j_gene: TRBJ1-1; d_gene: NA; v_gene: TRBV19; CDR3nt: TGTGCCAGTAGTGTTATCCTGAACACTGAAGCTTTCTTT; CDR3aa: CASSVILNTEAFF
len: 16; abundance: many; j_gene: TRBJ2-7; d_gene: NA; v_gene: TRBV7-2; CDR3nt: TGTGCCAGCAGCGAGACTCCGTCGACAGCTTCCTACGAGCAGTACTTC; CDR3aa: CASSETPSTASYEQYF
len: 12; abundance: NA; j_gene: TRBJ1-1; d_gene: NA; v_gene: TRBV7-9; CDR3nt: TGTGCCAGCCAACTAGTGGGGTATGAAGCTTTCTTT; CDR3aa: CASQLVGYEAFF
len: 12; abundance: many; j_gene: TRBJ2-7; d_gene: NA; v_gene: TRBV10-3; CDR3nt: TGTGCCAAATGCAGGGTCTCCTACGAGCAGTACTTC; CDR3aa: CAKCRVSYEQYF
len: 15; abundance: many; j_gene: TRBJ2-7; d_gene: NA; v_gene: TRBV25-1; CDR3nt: TGTGCCAGCAGTGAAGGGGGCGCCTTCTTCTACGAGCAGTACTTC; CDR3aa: CASSEGGAFFYEQYF
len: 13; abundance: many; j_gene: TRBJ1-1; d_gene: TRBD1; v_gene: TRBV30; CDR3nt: TGTGCCTGGAGGGCAGGGGGCTTCGGGGAAGCTTTCTTT; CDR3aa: CAWRAGGFGEAFF
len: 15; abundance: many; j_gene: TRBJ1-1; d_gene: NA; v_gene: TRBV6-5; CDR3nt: TGTGCCAGCAGTTACCCCGAGCGGGGGAGCACTGAAGCTTTCTTT; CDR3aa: CASSYPERGSTEAFF
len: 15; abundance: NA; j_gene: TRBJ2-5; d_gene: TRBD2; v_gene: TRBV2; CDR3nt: TGTGCCAGCAGGGCGACTAGCGGGAGTATAGAGACCCAGTACTTC; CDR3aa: CASRATSGSIETQYF
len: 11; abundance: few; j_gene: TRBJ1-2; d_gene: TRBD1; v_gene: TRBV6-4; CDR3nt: TGTGCCAGCAGTGCTATTGGACAGGACACCTTC; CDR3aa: CASSAIGQDTF
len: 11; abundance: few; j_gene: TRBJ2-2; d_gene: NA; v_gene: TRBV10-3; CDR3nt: TGTGCCTTGCCGGAGCCCGGGGAGCTGTTTTTT; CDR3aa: CALPEPGELFF
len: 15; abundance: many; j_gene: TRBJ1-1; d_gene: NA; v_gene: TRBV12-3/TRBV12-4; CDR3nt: TGTGCCAGCAGTTTAGGGCAGGGCCGGAACACTGAAGCTTTCTTT; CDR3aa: CASSLGQGRNTEAFF
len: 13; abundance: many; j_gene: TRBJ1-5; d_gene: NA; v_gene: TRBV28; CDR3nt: TGTGCCAGCAGTTTAGACTTCAATCAGCCCCAGCATTTT; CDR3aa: CASSLDFNQPQHF
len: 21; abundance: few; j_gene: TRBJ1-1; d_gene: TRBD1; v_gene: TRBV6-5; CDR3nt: TGTGCCAGCAGGTCAACCCGGGACCGGGACAGGGGGCGAACGATGAACACTGAAGCTTTCTTT; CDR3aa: CASRSTRDRDRGRTMNTEAFF
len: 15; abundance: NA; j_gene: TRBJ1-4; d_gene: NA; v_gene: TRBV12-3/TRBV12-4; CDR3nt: TGTGCCAGCAGTTTAGGACAGGCATGGGAAGAAAAACTGTTTTTT; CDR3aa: CASSLGQAWEEKLFF
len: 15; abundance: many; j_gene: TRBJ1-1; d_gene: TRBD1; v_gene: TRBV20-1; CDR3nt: TGCAGTGCTAGAAACTCGGGACAGATGAACACTGAAGCTTTCTTT; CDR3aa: CSARNSGQMNTEAFF
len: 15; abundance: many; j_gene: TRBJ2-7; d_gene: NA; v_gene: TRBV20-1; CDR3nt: TGCAGTGCCCTTTCCGAAACAGGGAGCTCCTACGAGCAGTACTTC; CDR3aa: CSALSETGSSYEQYF